This TCR beta chain emerged from a study of identical twins. A universal primer site was incorporated via template switching, and the cDNA contained unique molecular identifiers. TCRdb analysed the 5' RACE reads with MiXCR anew, one entry per CDR3 protein. Among about 530,000 distinct CDR3 sequences, 20% to 25% were seen once, and the ten largest hold 0.4% to 0.6%. This clonotype was recorded only once. This sample was shared with a second study, whose subject was yellow fever vaccine responses in identical twins.

Sequences were obtained from CD4+ T cells sorted from blood. This receptor was identified in a woman under 30 in good health.

Written as DNA, the CDR3 is TGTGCCAGCAGTGAATTATCCGGGAACACCGGGGAGCTGTTTTTT. As protein: CASSELSGNTGELFF. The chain combines TRBV2 with TRBJ2-2; no definite D call. V gave up 2 bases and J gave up 1 base, with 8 bases separating them. Germline V gives CDR1 SNHLY, CDR2 FYNNEI. This CDR3 has 15 residues.